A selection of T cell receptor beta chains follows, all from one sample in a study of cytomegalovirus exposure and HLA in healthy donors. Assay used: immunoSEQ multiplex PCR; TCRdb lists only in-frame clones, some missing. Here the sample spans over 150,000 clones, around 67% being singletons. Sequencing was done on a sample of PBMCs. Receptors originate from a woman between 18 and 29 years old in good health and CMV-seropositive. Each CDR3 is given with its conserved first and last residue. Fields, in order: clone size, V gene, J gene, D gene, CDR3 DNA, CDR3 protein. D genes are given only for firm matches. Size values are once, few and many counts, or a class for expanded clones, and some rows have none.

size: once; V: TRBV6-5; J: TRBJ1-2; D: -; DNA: TGTGCCAGCAGTTACTGGGGGGAAAACTATGGCTACACCTTC; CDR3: CASSYWGENYGYTF
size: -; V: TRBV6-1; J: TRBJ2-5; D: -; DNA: TGTGCCAGCAGTGAATATGGGGACTTAGCCCAAGAGACCCAGTACTTC; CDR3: CASSEYGDLAQETQYF
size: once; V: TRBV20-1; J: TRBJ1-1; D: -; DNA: TGCAGTGCTAGAAGGACAGATGAAGCTTTCTTT; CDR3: CSARRTDEAFF
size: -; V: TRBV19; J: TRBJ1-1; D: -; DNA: TGTGCCAGTAGTATGAAGGGGTCCTACACTGAAGCTTTCTTT; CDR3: CASSMKGSYTEAFF
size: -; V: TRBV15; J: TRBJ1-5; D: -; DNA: TGTGCCACCAATTCGAGAACAGCAAGCAATCAGCCCCAGCATTTT; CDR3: CATNSRTASNQPQHF
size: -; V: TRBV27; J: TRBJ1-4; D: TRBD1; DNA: TGTGCCAGCGCCGACAGGGGAGGTAATGAAAAACTGTTTTTT; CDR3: CASADRGGNEKLFF
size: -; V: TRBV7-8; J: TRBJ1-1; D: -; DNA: TGTGCCAGCAGCTTACTCCCGGGGAACACTGAAGCTTTCTTT; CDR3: CASSLLPGNTEAFF
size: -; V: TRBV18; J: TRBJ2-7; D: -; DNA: TGTGCCAGCGCCTCGGTACCCTACGAGCAGTACTTC; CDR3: CASASVPYEQYF
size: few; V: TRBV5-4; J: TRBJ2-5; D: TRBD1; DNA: TGTGCCAGCAGCTTGTCGGGACAGAGGGAGACCCAGTACTTC; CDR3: CASSLSGQRETQYF
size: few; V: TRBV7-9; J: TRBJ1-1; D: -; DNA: TGTGCCAGCATGAGCACTCTGAACACTGAAGCTTTCTTT; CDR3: CASMSTLNTEAFF
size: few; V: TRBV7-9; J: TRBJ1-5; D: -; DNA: TGTGCCCAGGGGACCTTCAGCACCAATCAGCCCCAGCATTTT; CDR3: CAQGTFSTNQPQHF
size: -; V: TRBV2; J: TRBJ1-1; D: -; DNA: TGTGCCACCACTGCGGGGAGGGGAAACACTGAAGCTTTCTTT; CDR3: CATTAGRGNTEAFF
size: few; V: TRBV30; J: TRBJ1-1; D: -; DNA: TGTGCCTGGAGTGAGAGCATGAACACTGAAGCTTTCTTT; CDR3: CAWSESMNTEAFF
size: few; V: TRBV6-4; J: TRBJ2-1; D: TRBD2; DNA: TGTGCCAGCAGTGAGGGACTAGCGGGCCACAATGAGCAGTTCTTC; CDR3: CASSEGLAGHNEQFF
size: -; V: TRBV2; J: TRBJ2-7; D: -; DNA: TGTGCCAGCAGCTTCTCCTACGAGCAGTACTTC; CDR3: CASSFSYEQYF
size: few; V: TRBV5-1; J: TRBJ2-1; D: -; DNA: TGCGCCAGCAGCTTGGGGGGGGAAAACAATGAGCAGTTCTTC; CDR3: CASSLGGENNEQFF
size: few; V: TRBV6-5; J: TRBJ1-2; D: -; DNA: TGTGCCAGCAGTTACTCGGACAGTTTATATGGCTACACCTTC; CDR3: CASSYSDSLYGYTF
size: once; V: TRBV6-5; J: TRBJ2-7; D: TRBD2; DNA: TGTGCCAGCAACCGAGCTCTAGCGGGTCAATACGAGCAGTACTTC; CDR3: CASNRALAGQYEQYF
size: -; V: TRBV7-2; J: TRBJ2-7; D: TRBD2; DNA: TGTGCCAGCAGCTTAGTTGGTTCTAGCGGGAGTGATTTCCACGAGCAGTACTTC; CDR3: CASSLVGSSGSDFHEQYF
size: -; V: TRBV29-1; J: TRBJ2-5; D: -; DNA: TGCAGCGTTGAAGAGTTGTTGGACACCCAGACCCAGTACTTC; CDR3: CSVEELLDTQTQYF
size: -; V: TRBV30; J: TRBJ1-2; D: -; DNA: TGTGCCTGGAGTGTACGAGAGGGGGTTTCCCGATATGGCTACACCTTC; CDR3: CAWSVREGVSRYGYTF
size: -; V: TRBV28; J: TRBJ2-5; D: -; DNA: TGTGCCAGCAGCCCCCACTTTACAGGAGTAGGAGAGACCCAGTACTTC; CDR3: CASSPHFTGVGETQYF
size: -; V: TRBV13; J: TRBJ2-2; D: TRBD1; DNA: TGTGCCAGCAGCTTAGGTACAGGGGTCGGGGAGCTGTTTTTT; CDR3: CASSLGTGVGELFF
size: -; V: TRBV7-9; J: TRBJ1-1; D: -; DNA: TGTGCCGAGAGCTACGGAGCTTTCTTT; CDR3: CAESYGAFF
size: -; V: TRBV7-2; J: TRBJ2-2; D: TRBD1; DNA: TGTGCCAGCAGCGTAAATTTACGGGGACAGGGTTCATGGACCGGGGAGCTGTTTTTT; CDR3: CASSVNLRGQGSWTGELFF
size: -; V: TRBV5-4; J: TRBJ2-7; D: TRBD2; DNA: TGTGCCAGCAGCTTGGTAAAACTAGCGGGAGAACCCTACGAGCAGTACTTC; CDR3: CASSLVKLAGEPYEQYF
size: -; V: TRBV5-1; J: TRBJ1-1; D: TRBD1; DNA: TGCGCCAGCAGCTCGGGGACAGGGGCGCAGGCTTTCTTT; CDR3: CASSSGTGAQAFF
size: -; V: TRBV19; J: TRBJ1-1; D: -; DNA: TGTGCCAGTAGGTCGTACACTGAAGCTTTCTTT; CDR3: CASRSYTEAFF
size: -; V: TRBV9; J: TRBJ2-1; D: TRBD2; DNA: TGTGCCAGCAGCGTCTCCGGGACTAGCGGGATCTCGGGTCGGTACAATGAGCAGTTCTTC; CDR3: CASSVSGTSGISGRYNEQFF
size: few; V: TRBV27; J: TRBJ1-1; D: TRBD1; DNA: TGTGCCAGCAGTTTAATAACAGGGGGAGTGATCACTGAAGCTTTCTTT; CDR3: CASSLITGGVITEAFF
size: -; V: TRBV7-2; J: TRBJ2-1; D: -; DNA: TGTGCCAGCAGCTTAGATATGTATGAGCAGTTCTTC; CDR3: CASSLDMYEQFF
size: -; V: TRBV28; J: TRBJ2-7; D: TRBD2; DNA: TGTGCCAGCACTAGCGGGGGCTACGAGCAGTACTTC; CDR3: CASTSGGYEQYF
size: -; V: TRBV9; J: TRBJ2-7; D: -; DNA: TGTGCCAGCAGCCCGACTGAGCAAGTATACGAGCAGTACTTC; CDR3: CASSPTEQVYEQYF
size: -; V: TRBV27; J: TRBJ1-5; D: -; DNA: TGTGCCAGCAGTTCAAGGGCAGGGCAAGTTGTGAATCAGCCCCAGCATTTT; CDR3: CASSSRAGQVVNQPQHF
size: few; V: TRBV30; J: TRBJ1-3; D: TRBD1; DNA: TGTGCCTGGGACAGGGACCTCTCTGGAAACACCATATATTTT; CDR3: CAWDRDLSGNTIYF
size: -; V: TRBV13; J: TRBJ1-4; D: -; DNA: TGTGCCAGCAGCTTACGGACAGCTCTTAATGAAAAACTGTTTTTT; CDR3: CASSLRTALNEKLFF
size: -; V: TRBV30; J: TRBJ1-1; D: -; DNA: TGTGCCTGGTCGCGGGGCGCGGGCCCTGAAGCTTTCTTT; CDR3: CAWSRGAGPEAFF
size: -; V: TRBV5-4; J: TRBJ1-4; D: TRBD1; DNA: TGTGCCAGCAGCTTGCGGCAGGGGGATGAAAAACTGTTTTTT; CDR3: CASSLRQGDEKLFF
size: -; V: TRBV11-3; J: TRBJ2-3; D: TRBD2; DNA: TGTGCCAGCAGCTTAAGGGGCAGCGGGGCTACAGATACGCAGTATTTT; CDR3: CASSLRGSGATDTQYF
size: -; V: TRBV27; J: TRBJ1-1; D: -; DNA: TGTGCCAGCAGTTGGCGGCAGAAGGACACTGAAGCTTTCTTT; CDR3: CASSWRQKDTEAFF
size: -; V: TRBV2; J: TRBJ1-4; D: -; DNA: TGTGCCAGCAGAGCCGGGACATTGGAAAAACTGTTTTTT; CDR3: CASRAGTLEKLFF
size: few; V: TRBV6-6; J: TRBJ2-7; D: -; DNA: TGTGCCAGCAGTTACCCCGACACCGTCGAGCAGTACTTC; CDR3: CASSYPDTVEQYF
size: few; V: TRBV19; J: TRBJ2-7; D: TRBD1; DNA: TGTGCCAGTAGCCCTAAGGTGGGGACAGCAGTCTACGAGCAGTACTTC; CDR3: CASSPKVGTAVYEQYF
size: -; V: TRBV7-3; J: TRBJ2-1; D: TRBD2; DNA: TGTGCCAGCAGCCCGCCTGGCGGGGGCTACAATGAGCAGTTCTTC; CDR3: CASSPPGGGYNEQFF
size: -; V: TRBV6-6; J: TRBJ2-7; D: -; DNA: TGTGCCAGCAGTTACTTGGGCCAAATCTACGAGCAGTACTTC; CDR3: CASSYLGQIYEQYF
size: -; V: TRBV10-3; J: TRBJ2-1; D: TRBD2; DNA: TGTGCCATCAAAGGACTAGCGGGGGGCAGTGAGCAGTTCTTC; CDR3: CAIKGLAGGSEQFF
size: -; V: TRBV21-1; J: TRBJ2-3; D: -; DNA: TGTGCCAGCAGCGCGATAGCGGGAGTTGAGGATACGCAGTATTTT; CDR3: CASSAIAGVEDTQYF